This T cell receptor beta chain stems from a study of Ad26.COV2.S vaccination and SARS-CoV-2 variants. As to treatment: roughly 19 received Ad26.COV2.S at low or high dose, single or two shots; a few received placebo; per-sample allocation not given. Sampling happened 63 days after the first vaccine or placebo injection. J was trimmed by 1 base and V by 7 bases; bases with no gene match: 13. Germline V lookup: CDR1 ENHRY, CDR2 SYGVKD. The CDR3 is made up of 18 amino acids. Sequencing used immunoSEQ multiplex PCR; TCRdb keeps in-frame clones, though not all of them. The sample shows more than 400,000 clones, less than 95% of them seen only once.

The TCR originated in a person between 18 and 60 years old who received the Ad26.COV2.S COVID-19 vaccine or a placebo. The rearrangement uses TRBV10-3 and TRBJ2-3; TRBD2 matches 11 bases. The sequencing here drew on peripheral blood, taken in a trial of Ad26.COV2.S vaccine versus placebo. The CDR3 DNA follows: TGTGCCATCACTCCGAGTAGCGGGAGGGCCGGGGGCACAGATACGCAGTATTTT. Its protein is CAITPSSGRAGGTDTQYF.